One and the same sample provided the 30 T cell receptor beta chains below, sequenced in a study of shared clonotypes between healthy human individuals. The repertoire was sequenced with immunoSEQ multiplex PCR; TCRdb's copy has only in-frame clones and lacks some. This sample yields about 670,000 clones, of which about two thirds are seen a single time; approximately 2% belongs to the top ten. The sample consisted of memory CD4+ T cells sorted from blood. Subset: CD45RA-negative fraction. Receptors were obtained from a woman aged 30 to 39 in good health.

This clone came up many times. The chain combines TRBV5-1 with TRBJ2-7; 9 nucleotides match TRBD1. Germline V gene sequence: CDR1 SGHRS, CDR2 YFSETQ. J was trimmed by 3 bases and V by 4 bases; bases with no gene match: 5. CDR3 length: 14 residues. The CDR3 coding sequence is TGCGCCAGCAGCCGGCTGGACAGGGGCTACGAGCAGTACTTC. Translating it yields CASSRLDRGYEQYF.

This clone was counted a few times. The rearrangement uses TRBV7-6 and TRBJ2-5; 9 bases are a match to TRBD2. V shed 2 bases, J shed 4 bases, and the junction held 8 bases outside the gene matches. Germline V gene lookup returns CDR1 SGHVS and CDR2 FNYEAQ. CDR3 size: 16 residues. The CDR3: CASSLRPSGDRETQYF. CDR3 DNA: TGTGCCAGCAGCTTACGTCCTAGCGGGGACAGAGAGACCCAGTACTTC.

This sequence joins TRBV6-1 and TRBJ2-5; 10 nucleotides line up with TRBD1. Germline V gene data show CDR1 as MNHNS and CDR2 as SASEGT. The CDR3 totals 15 residues. J was trimmed by 5 bases and V by 3 bases; bases with no gene match: 6. The DNA for the CDR3 is TGTGCCAGCAGTGACCCGACAGGGGGCGGCGAGACCCAGTACTTC. This gives the protein CASSDPTGGGETQYF.

V and J are TRBV5-4 and TRBJ2-3; D gene uncertain. The germline V gene has CDR1 SGHNT and CDR2 YYREEE (reference sequence). V was pared by 3 bases and J by 10 bases, with 12 bases between. The CDR3 has 12 residues. Here the CDR3 reads CASSSTRHAQYF. In DNA, the CDR3 is TGTGCCAGCAGCTCTACCCGTCACGCGCAGTATTTT.

J is TRBJ1-5 and V is TRBV5-4; 8 bases agree with TRBD1. Germline assignment: CDR1 SGHNT and CDR2 YYREEE (reference sequence). V lost 4 bases to trimming and J lost 4 bases; unmatched junction nucleotides: 4. This CDR3 is 14 amino acids long. CDR3 nucleotide sequence: TGTGCCAGCAGCATGGACAGGGTAAATCAGCCCCAGCATTTT. The encoded protein is CASSMDRVNQPQHF.

This clone was seen more than once but under ten times. This chain links TRBV6-5 with TRBJ2-7, with 9 bases aligning to TRBD2. This CDR3 is built from 14 residues. V gave up 2 bases and J gave up 7 bases; unmatched junction bases: 6. Germline V gene sequence: CDR1 MNHEY, CDR2 SVGAGI. The CDR3 loop is CASSYGGRAGEQYF. For the CDR3, the DNA is TGTGCCAGCAGTTACGGCGGGAGGGCCGGAGAGCAGTACTTC.

The rearrangement links TRBV6-5 to TRBJ2-1; 8 nucleotides align to TRBD2. After removal of 5 bases from V and 2 bases from J, the junction contained 5 bases not matched to a gene. Germline V gene lookup returns CDR1 MNHEY and CDR2 SVGAGI. The CDR3 is 15 amino acids. The CDR3 DNA sequence: TGTGCCAGCAGTCAGGGTAGCGGGGCCTACAATGAGCAGTTCTTC. Translating gives CASSQGSGAYNEQFF.

The chain links TRBV5-6 to TRBJ2-4; D may be TRBD1 (6 bases). Per the germline V gene, CDR1 is SGHDT and CDR2 is YYEEEE. Trimming took off 0 bases at V and 7 bases at J, with 8 bases between the two ends. The CDR3 sequence is 13 residues long. CDR3 region: CASSLAQGNIQYF. DNA of the CDR3: TGTGCCAGCAGCTTGGCGCAGGGGAACATTCAGTACTTC.

The V and J genes are TRBV7-9 and TRBJ1-2, with D unclear. The V end was cut by 4 bases, the J end by 7 bases, with 13 bases between. Germline CDR1 reads SEHNR; CDR2 reads FQNEAQ (reference sequence). The CDR3 extends over 13 amino acids. CDR3 loop: CASSSVRAGGYTF. The DNA for the CDR3 is TGTGCCAGCAGCTCGGTTAGAGCCGGTGGCTACACCTTC.

This clone was detected a few times. V is TRBV28 and J is TRBJ1-5, with D possibly TRBD1 on 5 matching bases. From germline, CDR1 is MDHEN and CDR2 SYDVKM. The ends were cut back, 2 bases at V and 6 bases at J, with 14 bases in the middle. CDR3 size: 15 residues. For the CDR3, the DNA is TGTGCCAGCAGTTTACTCGGGGCGCGAAGTCAGCCCCAGCATTTT. Protein sequence: CASSLLGARSQPQHF.

The V call is TRBV7-9, the J call TRBJ1-1; perhaps TRBD1 as D (6 bases). The CDR3 is 15 amino acids. Germline V gene sequence: CDR1 SEHNR, CDR2 FQNEAQ (reference sequence). V was cut by 7 bases and J by 11 bases, with 26 bases left in between. CDR3 amino acids: CASTNLPGGQVGAFF. In DNA form, the CDR3 reads TGTGCCAGCACGAACCTGCCCGGGGGGCAAGTGGGTGCTTTCTTT. Supplemented by reference TRBV7-9 and TRBJ1-1, the full variable domain reads DTGVSQNPRHKITKRGQNVTFRCDPISEHNRLYWYRQTLGQGPEFLTYFQNEAQLEKSRLLSDRFSAERPKGSFSTLEIQRTEQGDSAMYLCASTNLPGGQVGAFFGQGTRLTVV.

Ten or more counts support this clone. V usage is TRBV6-1 and J usage is TRBJ2-5; 7 bases are shared with TRBD2. Losses at the gene ends were 7 bases for V and 5 bases for J; bases not matched to a gene: 7. Germline CDR1 MNHNS, CDR2 SASEGT. There are 13 residues in the CDR3. CDR3 residues: CASTQREGETQYF. In nucleotides, the CDR3 is TGTGCCAGCACCCAGCGGGAAGGCGAGACCCAGTACTTC.

The V and J genes are TRBV14 and TRBJ1-2, with 10 bases that match TRBD1. Germline-derived CDR1 and CDR2 are SGHDN and FVKESK. J was trimmed by 5 bases and V by 4 bases; bases with no gene match: 10. The CDR3 extends over 16 amino acids. The DNA of the CDR3 is TGTGCCAGCAGCCGCCCCGGGGACAGGGGAACATATGGCTACACCTTC. It encodes CASSRPGDRGTYGYTF. The full variable domain, with the rest looked up from reference TRBV14 and TRBJ1-2, is EAGVTQFPSHSVIEKGQTVTLRCDPISGHDNLYWYRRVMGKEIKFLLHFVKESKQDESGMPNNRFLAERTGGTYSTLKVQPAELEDSGVYFCASSRPGDRGTYGYTFGSGTRLTVV.

The J gene is TRBJ2-7, the V gene TRBV5-1; perhaps TRBD1 as D (5 bases). The V gene's germline CDR1 is SGHRS and CDR2 YFSETQ. CDR3 length: 17 residues. V gave up 4 bases and J gave up 0 bases, with 20 bases separating them. The CDR3 nucleotides read TGCGCCAGCAGCCTTGCCCGTTCCTACAGGAGCTCCTACGAGCAGTACTTC. This codes for CASSLARSYRSSYEQYF.

V gene TRBV11-3 combines with J gene TRBJ2-2, with 14 bases identical to TRBD2. Germline trimming cut 5 bases from V and 8 bases from J; bases unmatched to any gene: 7. CDR3 size: 16 residues. Germline CDR1 reads SGHNT; CDR2 reads YENEEA. This CDR3 is CASSTRTSGRPGELFF. In nucleotides, the CDR3 is TGTGCCAGCAGCACCCGGACTAGCGGGAGGCCTGGGGAGCTGTTTTTT.

The chain couples TRBV4-1 to TRBJ2-3, with a weak D call TRBD2 (5 bases). V was pared by 3 bases and J by 2 bases, with 21 bases between. The CDR3 length is 18 residues. Germline V gives CDR1 MGHRA, CDR2 YSYEKL. The CDR3 protein is CASSQTPPVGRSTDTQYF. The CDR3 region has the DNA TGCGCCAGCAGCCAGACCCCCCCGGTAGGGAGATCCACAGATACGCAGTATTTT.

The V and J genes are TRBV10-2 and TRBJ1-1; possibly TRBD1 for D (6 bases). CDR1 and CDR2 (germline): WSHSY, SAAADI. The CDR3 totals 14 residues. Deletions cut 7 bases from V and 2 bases from J, with 14 bases between. The CDR3 nucleotides are TGCGCCAGCATGCTTGGGGGCGGAAACACTGAAGCTTTCTTT. This codes for CASMLGGGNTEAFF.

The rearrangement joins TRBV30 to TRBJ1-5, with 7 bases aligning to TRBD1. V trimming: 7 bases; J trimming: 0 bases; junction bases outside the gene matches: 9. CDR1 GTSNPN and CDR2 SVGIG come from the germline V gene (reference sequence). The CDR3 covers 15 residues. The CDR3 DNA is TGTGCCTCCACCGGGACAGCTAATAGCAATCAGCCCCAGCATTTT. Its translation: CASTGTANSNQPQHF.

The chain recombines TRBV6-5 with TRBJ2-2, with 7 bases aligning to TRBD1. From germline, CDR1 is MNHEY and CDR2 SVGAGI. This CDR3 contains 14 residues. V lost 6 bases, J lost 4 bases, and 5 bases stayed unmatched. This CDR3 reads CASRGDRSTGELFF. CDR3 nucleotides: TGTGCCAGCAGGGGGGACAGAAGCACCGGGGAGCTGTTTTTT.

The chain links TRBV18 to TRBJ2-7, with TRBD2 as a possible D gene (6 bases). The CDR3 sequence is 16 residues long. Trimming took 3 bases from V and 1 from J, leaving 16 bases between them. The germline gives CDR1 KGHSH, CDR2 LQKENI. DNA for the CDR3: TGTGCCAGCTCACCTCGGTCCCGGGGGACGTCCTACGAGCAGTACTTC. Its translation is CASSPRSRGTSYEQYF.

The rearrangement links TRBV6-4 to TRBJ2-3; no clear D. V lost 0 bases, J lost 8 bases, and 12 bases lay in between. Germline loops: CDR1 MRHNA, CDR2 SNTAGT. The CDR3 is made up of 14 amino acids. The CDR3: CASSDSQDLGTQYF. DNA for the CDR3: TGTGCCAGCAGTGACTCGCAAGACCTGGGTACGCAGTATTTT.

As concerns this clone: This CDR3 is also generated by other DNA sequences in the sample. The chain combines TRBV28 with TRBJ2-2; no clear D. The CDR3 has 14 amino acids. Deletions cut 3 bases from V and 1 base from J, with 6 bases between. Germline CDR1 is MDHEN and CDR2 is SYDVKM. CDR3 DNA: TGTGCCAGCAGTTTGGCAGGGAACACCGGGGAGCTGTTTTTT. Translated, it gives CASSLAGNTGELFF.

The DNA for the CDR3 is TGCAGCGTTGACCAAGCGGGACGCGGGGAGCTGTTTTTT. The encoded protein is CSVDQAGRGELFF. The chain has TRBV29-1 and TRBJ2-2, with 7 bases matching TRBD2. Germline trimming cut 3 bases from V and 7 bases from J; bases unmatched to any gene: 5. Per the germline V gene, CDR1 is SQVTM and CDR2 is ANQGSEA. The CDR3 spans 13 residues.

The chain has TRBV28 and TRBJ2-7; maybe TRBD2 (7 bases). The CDR3 is 11 residues long. V was pared by 10 bases and J by 5 bases, with 12 bases between. The V gene's germline CDR1 is MDHEN and CDR2 SYDVKM. The CDR3 is CATWGGHEQYF. The DNA for the CDR3 is TGTGCCACATGGGGGGGGCACGAGCAGTACTTC.

This clone was seen only once. This rearrangement joins TRBV18 to TRBJ2-7, with D uncertain. V lost 3 bases to trimming and J lost 2 bases, with 20 bases between them. Germline V gene sequence: CDR1 KGHSH, CDR2 LQKENI. CDR3 length equals 17 residues. CDR3 DNA sequence: TGTGCCAGCTCACCGGGTAGGGTACTCCACCTACCCTACGAGCAGTACTTC. Its protein is CASSPGRVLHLPYEQYF.

In this sample, this clone turned up a few times. The V call is TRBV19, the J call TRBJ1-4; D gene ambiguous. V lost 8 bases and J 5 bases, leaving 3 bases between the germline ends. The CDR3 loop spans 10 amino acids. Germline CDR1 and CDR2: LNHDA and SQIVND (reference sequence). The CDR3 reads CASGNEKLFF. The CDR3 DNA follows: TGTGCCAGTGGGAATGAAAAACTGTTTTTT.

This sequence joins TRBV2 and TRBJ1-4; D is uncertain. The V gene lost 2 bases and the J gene lost 8 bases, with 12 bases spanning the gap. CDR1 and CDR2 from the germline V gene are SNHLY and FYNNEI. The CDR3 loop spans 14 amino acids. The CDR3 sequence is CASSEILGGEKLFF. Here the CDR3 DNA reads TGTGCCAGCAGTGAAATTCTGGGCGGCGAAAAACTGTTTTTT.

The J gene is TRBJ2-1, the V gene TRBV4-1; 10 nucleotides align to TRBD2. The J segment lost 0 bases and the V segment lost 0 bases, leaving 17 bases of the junction unmatched. Germline V gives CDR1 MGHRA, CDR2 YSYEKL. The CDR3 has 22 residues. CDR3 protein: CASSQERRRTSGGGSSYNEQFF. For the CDR3, the DNA is TGCGCCAGCAGCCAAGAGAGACGTAGGACTAGCGGAGGTGGGAGCTCCTACAATGAGCAGTTCTTC.

The chain links TRBV11-2 to TRBJ2-5; 9 positions agree with TRBD2. J gave up 8 bases and V 0 bases, and 13 bases lay outside the gene matches. Germline V gene data show CDR1 as SGHAT and CDR2 as FQNNGV. This CDR3 contains 17 residues. CDR3 region: CASSLDRRLADETTQYF. In DNA form, the CDR3 reads TGTGCCAGCAGCTTAGATCGTCGACTAGCGGACGAAACAACCCAGTACTTC.

The chain joins TRBV18 to TRBJ1-1; D remains unclear. The CDR3 has 13 residues. Germline V gene data show CDR1 as KGHSH and CDR2 as LQKENI. Deletions cut 5 bases from V and 4 bases from J, with 11 bases between. The CDR3, as DNA: TGTGCCAGCTCAGAGGGTTCGGTCACTGAAGCTTTCTTT. Its protein product is CASSEGSVTEAFF.